This T cell receptor (beta chain) was sequenced for a study of Tregs in tolerant kidney transplant recipients. Measured with immunoSEQ multiplex PCR; TCRdb has only the in-frame clones, and not every one. The sample shows approximately 93,000 clones, over 85% of them seen only once. V shed 0 bases, J shed 2 bases, and the junction held 5 bases outside the gene matches. The CDR3 covers 16 residues. The germline V gene has CDR1 ENHRY and CDR2 SYGVKD. The TCR sequence derives from a human donor who received a combined kidney and bone marrow transplant. The specimen was CD4+ T cells from blood, collected before the transplant. The chain links TRBV10-3 to TRBJ1-2; TRBD1 aligns across 8 bases. The CDR3 spells CAISESLGTGNYGYTF. The CDR3 DNA follows: TGTGCCATCAGTGAGTCATTAGGGACAGGCAACTATGGCTACACCTTC.